The 21 T cell receptor beta chains presented below share a single source sample, sequenced in a study of blood T cell repertoires in COVID-19. TCRdb keeps only in-frame clones here, not all; method: immunoSEQ multiplex PCR. The sample has 15,000 to 20,000 clones, about 89% seen once. Sequences were obtained from peripheral blood. These receptors originate from a woman aged 55 to 70 with active COVID-19.

This chain connects TRBV6-5 to TRBJ2-2; no clear D gene. Germline-derived CDR1 and CDR2 are MNHEY and SVGAGI. CDR3 length equals 14 residues. The V end was cut by 8 bases, the J end by 1 base, with 11 bases between. In nucleotides, the CDR3 is TGTGCCAGCCTGTACTACCAGAACACCGGGGAGCTGTTTTTT. Translation gives CASLYYQNTGELFF.

The chain is built from TRBV5-1 and TRBJ2-7; 7 nucleotides agree with TRBD2. This CDR3 has 13 residues. V was clipped by 1 base and J by 3 bases; unmatched bases: 1. Looked up from germline, CDR1 is SGHRS and CDR2 is YFSETQ. The CDR3 is CASSLWTSYEQYF. The CDR3 coding sequence is TGCGCCAGCAGCTTGTGGACTAGCTACGAGCAGTACTTC.

This clone has a single count. Written as DNA, the CDR3 is TGTGCCAGCAGTTCTAGCGGGGGGCCACAAGAGACCCAGTACTTC. It encodes CASSSSGGPQETQYF. The chain employs TRBV5-8 and TRBJ2-5, with 11 nucleotides matching TRBD2. This CDR3 spans 15 amino acids. The V gene's germline CDR1 is SGHTS and CDR2 YDEGEE. V was pared by 5 bases and J by 2 bases, with 5 bases of the junction left unmatched. The variable domain in full, with the rest retrieved from reference TRBV5-8 and TRBJ2-5, is EAGVTQSPTHLIKTRGQQATLRCSPISGHTSVYWYQQALGLGLQFLLWYDEGEERNRGNFPPRFSGRQFPNYSSELNVNALELEDSALYLCASSSSGGPQETQYFGPGTRLLVL.

This rearrangement joins TRBV6-1 to TRBJ1-1, with a tentative D call TRBD1 (6 bases). The germline V gene encodes CDR1 MNHNS and CDR2 SASEGT. The CDR3 sequence is 17 residues long. V was cut by 0 bases and J by 1 base, with 15 bases left in between. The CDR3 sequence: CASSEAYPQGRNTEAFF. Here the CDR3 DNA reads TGTGCCAGCAGTGAAGCGTACCCACAGGGTAGGAACACTGAAGCTTTCTTT.

V and J are TRBV2 and TRBJ2-3; unclear D gene. Per germline, CDR1 SNHLY and CDR2 FYNNEI. The CDR3 is made up of 14 amino acids. Trimming took 6 bases from V and 1 from J, leaving 11 bases between them. This CDR3 reads CASSTFYGTDTQYF. CDR3 DNA sequence: TGTGCCAGCAGCACCTTCTACGGCACAGATACGCAGTATTTT.

In this sample, this clone turned up once. V gene TRBV5-1 combines with J gene TRBJ2-1; D is possibly TRBD2 (6 bases). Germline V gene data show CDR1 as SGHRS and CDR2 as YFSETQ. V lost 6 bases to trimming and J lost 0 bases, with 22 bases between them. This CDR3 has 18 amino acids. Here the CDR3 DNA reads TGCGCCAGCACGGGACTGGGACCAACGGGGGACTCCTACAATGAGCAGTTCTTC. Its protein product is CASTGLGPTGDSYNEQFF.

The CDR3 is CASSQNTGELFF. The CDR3 region has the DNA TGTGCCAGCAGCCAAAACACCGGGGAGCTGTTTTTT. V and J are TRBV28 and TRBJ2-2; D is ambiguous. Trimming cost V 6 bases and J 2 bases, with 4 bases left between them. Germline loops: CDR1 MDHEN, CDR2 SYDVKM. The CDR3 covers 12 residues.

The chain links TRBV29-1 to TRBJ1-2; no definite D call. Germline CDR1 reads SQVTM; CDR2 reads ANQGSEA. CDR3 length: 13 residues. Trimming shortened V by 3 bases and J by 4 bases, and 12 bases separated the two germline ends. The CDR3 sequence is CSVDGAGVYGYTF. The CDR3 coding sequence is TGCAGCGTTGATGGTGCCGGGGTCTATGGCTACACCTTC.

V and J are TRBV15 and TRBJ1-4, with TRBD1 as a possible D gene (5 bases). V lost 8 bases, J lost 4 bases, and 11 bases lay in between. The CDR3 extends over 13 amino acids. Germline CDR1 and CDR2: LNHNV and YYDKDF (reference sequence). CDR3 bases: TGTGCCACCGGGGCAGGGTTTAATGAAAAACTGTTTTTT. Its translation is CATGAGFNEKLFF.

For this clone: Mismatch with germline at one junction end may stem from a read error. The chain employs TRBV7-7 and TRBJ2-5, with TRBD2 matching over 9 bases. Germline V gene sequence: CDR1 SSHAT, CDR2 FNYEAQ (reference sequence). CDR3 length: 16 residues. As DNA, the CDR3 is TGTGCTAGCAGCTTAGGGGCGCTAGCGGGGCAAGAGACCCAGTACTTC. Amino acids: CASSLGALAGQETQYF.

This rearrangement joins TRBV6-5 to TRBJ2-6; a possible D gene is TRBD2 (6 bases). The CDR3 spans 15 residues. The V end was cut by 10 bases, the J end by 4 bases, with 17 bases between. CDR1 and CDR2 from the germline V gene are MNHEY and SVGAGI. As DNA, the CDR3 is TGTGCCACTGCGGGGCGTCTGGAGGGGGCCAACGTCCTGACTTTC. Protein: CATAGRLEGANVLTF.

The CDR3 sequence: CASSVNRGLGYTF. The CDR3, as DNA: TGCGCCAGCAGCGTCAACAGGGGGCTCGGCTACACCTTC. This chain links TRBV5-1 with TRBJ1-2; 9 bases are a match to TRBD1. Germline trimming cut 4 bases from V and 8 bases from J; bases unmatched to any gene: 6. The germline V gene has CDR1 SGHRS and CDR2 YFSETQ. This CDR3 is built from 13 residues. Looking up the rest from reference TRBV5-1 and TRBJ1-2 gives the full variable domain: KAGVTQTPRYLIKTRGQQVTLSCSPISGHRSVSWYQQTPGQGLQFLFEYFSETQRNKGNFPGRFSGRQFSNSRSEMNVSTLELGDSALYLCASSVNRGLGYTFGSGTRLTVV.

The rearrangement joins TRBV6-5 to TRBJ1-2; 12 nucleotides match TRBD1. V shed 2 bases and J 4 bases; nucleotides not matched to a gene: 5. Germline-derived CDR1 and CDR2 are MNHEY and SVGAGI. This CDR3 comprises 16 residues. The CDR3 region is CASSYHGTGGGYGYTF. The CDR3 DNA is TGTGCCAGCAGTTACCACGGGACAGGGGGCGGCTATGGCTACACCTTC.

J is TRBJ2-3 and V is TRBV28, with D maybe TRBD2 (6 bases). Looked up from germline, CDR1 is MDHEN and CDR2 is SYDVKM. V was shortened by 2 bases and J by 2 bases, with 8 bases between the two germline ends. The CDR3 is made up of 14 amino acids. Here the CDR3 reads CASSLSGHTDTQYF. In nucleotides, the CDR3 is TGTGCCAGCAGTTTAAGCGGGCACACAGATACGCAGTATTTT.

The J gene is TRBJ1-2, the V gene TRBV5-1; no clear D gene. The CDR3 contains 15 residues. Between the trimmed V and J ends, which lost 2 bases and 0 bases, there was a span of 11 bases. Germline V gives CDR1 SGHRS, CDR2 YFSETQ. The CDR3 sequence is CASSFGGEANYGYTF. DNA for the CDR3: TGCGCCAGCAGCTTCGGCGGGGAAGCTAACTATGGCTACACCTTC.

This sequence joins TRBV6-2 or TRBV6-3 and TRBJ2-7, with 8 bases that match TRBD1. CDR1 and CDR2 from the germline V gene are MNHEY and SVGEGT. This CDR3 has 16 amino acids. The V and J ends lost 1 base and 3 bases, in that order; junction bases with no gene match: 8. DNA of the CDR3: TGTGCCAGCAGTTACTTACTTCAGGGGGCAAGCTACGAGCAGTACTTC. Translated: CASSYLLQGASYEQYF.

V gene TRBV5-6 combines with J gene TRBJ2-6; possibly TRBD1 for D (6 bases). Trimming pared 10 bases from V and 2 bases from J, leaving 16 bases between. Germline CDR1 is SGHDT and CDR2 is YYEEEE. The CDR3 has 15 amino acids. CDR3 sequence (DNA): TGTGCCGCTCCGAAAGGGGGTGCTGGGGCCAACGTCCTGACTTTC. Translating gives CAAPKGGAGANVLTF.

The chain has TRBV4-1 and TRBJ2-7; TRBD2 aligns across 8 bases. Germline CDR1 reads MGHRA; CDR2 reads YSYEKL. The CDR3 is made up of 17 amino acids. After removal of 1 base from V and 1 base from J, the junction contained 9 bases not matched to a gene. CDR3 sequence reads: CASSQGPGTRSSYEQYF. In nucleotides, the CDR3 is TGCGCCAGCAGCCAAGGCCCCGGGACTAGAAGTTCCTACGAGCAGTACTTC.

The genes are TRBV7-8 and TRBJ2-1, with D possibly being TRBD2 (7 bases). V was pared by 0 bases and J by 3 bases, with 18 bases between. The CDR3 is made up of 18 amino acids. CDR1 and CDR2 (germline): SGHVS, FQNEAQ. The CDR3 coding sequence is TGTGCCAGCAGCTTAGCCCCCAGGGAGGGGGGCCTCTACAATGAGCAGTTCTTC. This translates into CASSLAPREGGLYNEQFF.

This chain uses TRBV10-2 with TRBJ2-7; TRBD2 is a possible D gene (6 bases). Trimming took 0 bases from V and 3 from J, leaving 12 bases between them. The CDR3 contains 15 residues. CDR1 is WSHSY and CDR2 is SAAADI in the germline V gene. DNA of the CDR3: TGCGCCAGCAGTGAGTCCCCTGGTAGCGGCTACGAGCAGTACTTC. Its translation: CASSESPGSGYEQYF.

The chain has TRBV6-5 and TRBJ2-1; 7 bases agree with TRBD1. Unmatched junction bases numbered 8, after V lost 6 bases and J lost 6 bases. Germline V lookup: CDR1 MNHEY, CDR2 SVGAGI. The CDR3 runs to 14 residues. The CDR3 region is CASRIDRVVNEQFF. The CDR3 coding sequence is TGTGCCAGCAGAATAGACAGGGTGGTCAATGAGCAGTTCTTC.